This T cell receptor (beta chain) was retrieved from a study of PD-L1 blockade in urothelial cancer. About the study: There were a median of approximately 130,000 T cells in blood samples.

Documented time point: peripheral blood 6 weeks after treatment start. In its sample, this clone was seen once. The repertoire was sequenced with immunoSEQ multiplex PCR; TCRdb's copy has only in-frame clones and lacks some. This repertoire shows tens of thousands of clones, less than 85% found once; its top ten account for about 1.6%. The CDR3 is made up of 18 amino acids. The germline V gene has CDR1 SGDLS and CDR2 YYNGEE. Trimming removed 0 bases from V and 5 bases from J, with 18 bases in between. The clonotype originates from a man aged 65 to 85 with urothelial cancer. This chain joins TRBV9 and TRBJ1-6, with D hard to call. The sequenced sample was PBMCs, obtained around atezolizumab (anti-PD-L1) treatment. In DNA, the CDR3 is TGTGCCAGCAGCGTAGGGGAGAGACTTTCAAGGGATAATTCACCCCTCCACTTT. Protein product: CASSVGERLSRDNSPLHF.